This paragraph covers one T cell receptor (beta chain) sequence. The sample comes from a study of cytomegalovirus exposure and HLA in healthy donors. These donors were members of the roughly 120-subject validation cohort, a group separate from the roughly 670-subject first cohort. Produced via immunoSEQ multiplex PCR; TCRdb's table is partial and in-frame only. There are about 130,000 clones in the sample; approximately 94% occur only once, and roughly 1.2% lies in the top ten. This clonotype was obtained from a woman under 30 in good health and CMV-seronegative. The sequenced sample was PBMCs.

The CDR3 DNA follows: TGCGCCAGCAGTCTACAGGGGGCTAGGGACACTGAAGCTTTCTTT. Protein product: CASSLQGARDTEAFF. This sequence joins TRBV5-1 and TRBJ1-1; TRBD1 matches 9 bases. The CDR3 extends over 15 amino acids. The V gene's germline CDR1 is SGHRS and CDR2 YFSETQ. The trim removed 5 bases at V and 3 bases at J, leaving 8 bases unmatched.